A single sample is the source of the 6 T cell receptor beta chains below, sequenced in a study of T cell repertoires in cytomegalovirus infection (dated by TCRdb to about 2019). Sequenced using an Illumina HiSeq 1500. TCRdb cleaned the public reads at Q25 with fastp, built clones with MiXCR and kept in-frame beta chains. Merged by CDR3 protein, the rows form single entries marked with the most common genes and DNA. The sample contains 150,000 to 200,000 distinct CDR3 sequences, under 25% of them found a single time. The biggest ten clones account for around 3.1% of the sample. Material for sequencing was PBMCs. The source of these receptors is a human donor in good health (CMV status not recorded). Some clones in this sample may be carry-over from other donors' samples.

This clonotype was recorded a few times. The chain joins TRBV7-2 to TRBJ2-5; D is unresolved. V was shortened by 7 bases and J by 5 bases, with 14 bases between the two germline ends. Germline CDR1 is SGHTA and CDR2 is FQGNSA. There are 13 residues in the CDR3. The CDR3 is CASTYPLKETQYF. The CDR3, as DNA: TGTGCCAGCACCTACCCTTTAAAGGAGACCCAGTACTTC.

This clonotype came up a few times. The chain links TRBV27 to TRBJ2-3; D may be TRBD2 (6 bases). V lost 5 bases and J lost 3, with 12 bases in between. The CDR3 is 14 amino acids. In germline, CDR1 is MNHEY, CDR2 SMNVEV (reference sequence). The chain's CDR3 is CASSAGSGTDTQYF. In DNA form, the CDR3 reads TGTGCCAGCAGTGCCGGGAGTGGGACAGATACGCAGTATTTT.

This clonotype appeared a few times. This chain joins TRBV12-3 or TRBV12-4 and TRBJ1-2, with D unresolved. V was clipped by 3 bases and J by 8 bases, with 13 bases between them. The CDR3 is made up of 13 amino acids. Here the CDR3 DNA reads TGTGCCAGCAGTTTTAGTGGTGACAACGGCTACACCTTC. Translated, it gives CASSFSGDNGYTF.

In its sample, this clonotype was seen a few times. The chain employs TRBV5-4 and TRBJ2-5, with D possibly TRBD1 on 6 matching bases. The germline V gene encodes CDR1 SGHNT and CDR2 YYREEE (reference sequence). The CDR3 is 12 residues long. Trimming cost V 3 bases and J 6 bases, with 9 bases left between them. The CDR3 DNA follows: TGTGCCAGCAGCTACGGACAGCAGACCCAGTACTTC. Its protein product is CASSYGQQTQYF.

This clonotype was counted many times. The V call is TRBV2, the J call TRBJ1-2; D is perhaps TRBD1 (6 bases). V gave up 3 bases and J gave up 5 bases, with 13 bases separating them. This CDR3 spans 14 amino acids. Per the germline V gene, CDR1 is SNHLY and CDR2 is FYNNEI. In DNA form, the CDR3 reads TGTGCCAGCAGTGATAGGGGGGACTCTTATGGCTACACCTTC. Residues: CASSDRGDSYGYTF.

The CDR3 is CASSHPTGTNYEQYF. CDR3 bases: TGTGCCAGCAGCCATCCCACCGGGACAAATTACGAGCAGTACTTC. J is TRBJ2-7 and V is TRBV11-2; D perhaps matches TRBD1 (6 bases). The CDR3 is 15 residues long. Trimming shortened V by 5 bases and J by 4 bases, and 18 bases separated the two germline ends. The germline gives CDR1 SGHAT, CDR2 FQNNGV.